This is a list of T cell receptor beta chains from one sample in a study of brain T cells in children with intractable seizures. The table came from immunoSEQ multiplex PCR; TCRdb's copy has only in-frame clones and leaves some out. The sample has 70,000 to 90,000 clones, under 95% seen once. Sequenced here: peripheral blood, sampled at surgery. The receptors derive from a boy younger than two with tuberous sclerosis and intractable seizures. Each CDR3 is given with its conserved first and last residue. D genes are given only for firm matches. Not all rows give a size; the values are once, few, many and, for expanded clones, a class.

d_call	clone_size	v_call	j_call	cdr3_nt	cdr3_aa
TRBD2	-	TRBV19	TRBJ2-7	TGTGCCAGTAGTGACCGAATAGCGGGACCGGCGGGGGAGCAGTACTTC	CASSDRIAGPAGEQYF
-	-	TRBV25-1	TRBJ2-5	TGTGCCAGCAGTGAATCCCTCGGGGCGGAGACCCAGTACTTC	CASSESLGAETQYF
TRBD1	-	TRBV4-2	TRBJ2-7	TGTGCCAGCAGCCAAAACCCGGGACAGAGTCCCCAGAACGAGCAGTACTTC	CASSQNPGQSPQNEQYF
TRBD2	-	TRBV30	TRBJ2-1	TGTGCCTGGAGTGTAAGGCTAGAAATCGGGAGGATACCTTCACGCTCCTACAATGAGCAGTTCTTC	CAWSVRLEIGRIPSRSYNEQFF
-	once	TRBV30	TRBJ1-6	TGTGCCTGGAGTGTATCCGGACAGCGGAGCTCCTATAATTCACCCCTCCACTTT	CAWSVSGQRSSYNSPLHF
-	once	TRBV7-9	TRBJ1-5	TGTGCCAGCAACTCAGCAGGAAGCAATCAGCCCCAGCATTTT	CASNSAGSNQPQHF
-	-	TRBV11-2	TRBJ1-1	TGTGCCAGCAGCAAAAGACCAGGGCTTTGGGCTGAAGCTTTCTTT	CASSKRPGLWAEAFF
-	-	TRBV11-2	TRBJ2-7	TGTGCCAGCAGCCCCCTAGACTTCTACGAGCAGTACTTC	CASSPLDFYEQYF
-	-	TRBV15	TRBJ2-2	TGTGCCACCAGCCCAGACTACCTTAAGAACACCGGGGAGCTGTTTTTT	CATSPDYLKNTGELFF
TRBD2	-	TRBV5-1	TRBJ2-1	TGCGCCAGCAGCAACCTAGCGGACAATGAGCAGTTCTTC	CASSNLADNEQFF
TRBD1	-	TRBV7-9	TRBJ1-2	TGTGCCAGCAGCTTGGCGGGACAGGACTACATCTATGGCTACACCTTC	CASSLAGQDYIYGYTF
-	-	TRBV9	TRBJ2-3	TGTGCCAGCAGCGTAGAGGGGGGAGTAGAAGATACGCAGTATTTT	CASSVEGGVEDTQYF
TRBD2	-	TRBV27	TRBJ2-3	TGTGCCAGCAGTTCGGGACTAGCCCCAGATACGCAGTATTTT	CASSSGLAPDTQYF
-	-	TRBV3-1/TRBV3-2	TRBJ2-1	TGTGCCAGCAGCCAAGGAGGCGGGATCTATTTGGATGAGCAGTTCTTC	CASSQGGGIYLDEQFF
-	-	TRBV7-2	TRBJ1-4	TGTGCCAGCAGCTTAGCCCCTAGGGAAAAACTGTTTTTT	CASSLAPREKLFF
-	-	TRBV19	TRBJ2-1	TGTGCCAGTAGTGAATTGGCAGGGGAGGCCAATGAGCAGTTCTTC	CASSELAGEANEQFF
TRBD1	-	TRBV5-1	TRBJ1-1	TGCGCCAGCAGCGACCACGACAGGGTGACTGAAGCTTTCTTT	CASSDHDRVTEAFF
-	once	TRBV19	TRBJ2-7	TGTGCCAGTAGTGGTGCAGGCAGCTCCTACGAGCAGTACTTC	CASSGAGSSYEQYF
-	-	TRBV18	TRBJ1-1	TGTGCCAGCTCACCTGGGGAGCGGACTGAAGCTTTCTTT	CASSPGERTEAFF
-	-	TRBV10-3	TRBJ2-7	TGTGCCATCAGTGAGACTAGCTCCTCCTCCTACGAGCAGTACTTC	CAISETSSSSYEQYF
-	-	TRBV5-6	TRBJ1-5	TGTGCCAGCAGCCTTCGCACCTCGAAGGGGAATCAGCCCCAGCATTTT	CASSLRTSKGNQPQHF
-	-	TRBV19	TRBJ1-1	TGTGCCAGTAGTCTCTCAGACTCGAACACTGAAGCTTTCTTT	CASSLSDSNTEAFF
-	-	TRBV7-2	TRBJ1-5	TGTGCCAGCAGCAAAGGGCTGATGGGGAGCAATCAGCCCCAGCATTTT	CASSKGLMGSNQPQHF
TRBD2	-	TRBV24-1	TRBJ2-1	TGTGCCACCGCACCAATAGGACTAGCGGGGCAGAATGAGCAGTTCTTC	CATAPIGLAGQNEQFF
TRBD2	once	TRBV7-8	TRBJ2-1	TGTGCCAGCAGCTATCGGGAGGGGAGTGAGCAGTTCTTC	CASSYREGSEQFF
-	-	TRBV20-1	TRBJ2-7	TGCAGTGCTAGCGCGACCTACGAGCAGTACTTC	CSASATYEQYF
-	-	TRBV2	TRBJ2-3	TGTGCCAGCAGTGAAGACCCTCGCACAGATACGCAGTATTTT	CASSEDPRTDTQYF
-	-	TRBV5-1	TRBJ2-2	TGCGCCAGCTCCTTGGCCGGGGAGCTGTTTTTT	CASSLAGELFF
-	-	TRBV12-3/TRBV12-4	TRBJ1-3	TGTGCCAGCAGTTCCCTTGGAAACACCATATATTTT	CASSSLGNTIYF
-	-	TRBV19	TRBJ2-7	TGTGCCAGTAGTATAGATAGCTTGGGCGGCTACGAGCAGTACTTC	CASSIDSLGGYEQYF
-	-	TRBV7-2	TRBJ1-2	TGTGCCAGCAGCATCTTGCTCTCGGGACAAGAGGGCTACACCTTC	CASSILLSGQEGYTF
-	-	TRBV4-1	TRBJ2-5	TGCGCCAGCAGCCAAGACCAAGAGACCCAGTACTTC	CASSQDQETQYF
-	-	TRBV4-1	TRBJ1-1	TGCGCCAGCAGCCAAGTGCCGGATGGCTGGAACACTGAAGCTTTCTTT	CASSQVPDGWNTEAFF
-	-	TRBV25-1	TRBJ1-5	TGTGCCAGCAGTGAATATAGGAGGGATCAGCCCCAGCATTTT	CASSEYRRDQPQHF
-	-	TRBV4-1	TRBJ1-1	TGCGCCAGCAGCCATGCGCAGGTATATCGGGGCGACACTGAAGCTTTCTTT	CASSHAQVYRGDTEAFF
TRBD1	-	TRBV19	TRBJ1-5	TGTGCCAGTACCTGGACAGGGTCAAGCAATCAGCCCCAGCATTTT	CASTWTGSSNQPQHF
-	-	TRBV12-5	TRBJ2-3	TGTGCTAGTGGTTTGCTTGGGGGGACAGATACGCAGTATTTT	CASGLLGGTDTQYF
-	-	TRBV6-5	TRBJ2-1	TGTGCCAGCAGAAGACAGTCTTCCTACAATGAGCAGTTCTTC	CASRRQSSYNEQFF
-	-	TRBV5-1	TRBJ2-2	TGCGCCAGCAGCAGGGATGCCGGGACCCTCGACACCGGGGAGCTGTTTTTT	CASSRDAGTLDTGELFF
-	-	TRBV10-3	TRBJ1-2	TGTGCCATCAGTGACCTAACTATCGACAGCGAACCTTTTTATGGCTACACCTTC	CAISDLTIDSEPFYGYTF
-	-	TRBV15	TRBJ2-3	TGTGCCACCAGCAGAGTCGGCACAGATACGCAGTATTTT	CATSRVGTDTQYF
TRBD2	once	TRBV19	TRBJ2-1	TGTGCCAGTAGTATTTCCGGGACTAGCAGCCCCACGGGGCAGTTCTTC	CASSISGTSSPTGQFF
TRBD1	once	TRBV5-1	TRBJ2-7	TGCGCCAGCAGCGCCGGGACAGGCCCCTACGAGCAGTACTTC	CASSAGTGPYEQYF
TRBD1	-	TRBV9	TRBJ2-2	TGTGCCAGCAGCGTTGGACAGGTTGGAACCGGGGAGCTGTTTTTT	CASSVGQVGTGELFF
-	-	TRBV19	TRBJ1-1	TGTGCCAGTACCGACCCCCCAGAGGGGATGGCTGAAGCTTTCTTT	CASTDPPEGMAEAFF
-	-	TRBV7-8	TRBJ1-2	TGTGCCAGCAGCTTGGTCCCTACAGGGTTCTATGGCTACACCTTC	CASSLVPTGFYGYTF
TRBD2	-	TRBV3-1/TRBV3-2	TRBJ2-1	TGTGCCAGCAGCCCTAGCGGGCTGGTTAATGAGCAGTTCTTC	CASSPSGLVNEQFF